Sequencing of this TCR beta chain was carried out in a study of esophageal squamous cell carcinoma under preoperative chemotherapy. Overall study context: Both tumor-infiltrating lymphocytes and peripheral blood T cells had their TCR repertoires profiled. Study-wide results and caveats: After paclitaxel-nedaplatin, abundant clones were more likely to contract than amplify. After treatment, tumor-infiltrating lymphocytes apparently came partly from blood T cells.

This clonotype was seen repeatedly, ten times or more. Its antigen is unknown. The time point was: before preoperative PTX-NDP chemotherapy. Patients received paclitaxel-nedaplatin as preoperative chemotherapy before surgery. TCRdb re-called the PCR reads with MiXCR, one entry per CDR3 protein. The sample carries roughly 30,000 distinct CDR3 sequences, about half recorded once. V lost 1 base, J lost 0 bases, and 10 bases lay in between. CDR3 size: 15 residues. Germline CDR1 and CDR2: SGHVS and FQNEAQ. The V gene is TRBV7-8, the J gene TRBJ2-7, with TRBD2 as a possible D gene (6 bases). This sample was gathered from a patient given preoperative chemotherapy. This receptor was obtained from a human donor with esophageal squamous cell carcinoma. The donor label of this sample is uncertain. The CDR3 loop reads CASSLGRTNSYEQYF. The CDR3 nucleotides read TGTGCCAGCAGCTTAGGGAGGACTAACTCCTACGAGCAGTACTTC.